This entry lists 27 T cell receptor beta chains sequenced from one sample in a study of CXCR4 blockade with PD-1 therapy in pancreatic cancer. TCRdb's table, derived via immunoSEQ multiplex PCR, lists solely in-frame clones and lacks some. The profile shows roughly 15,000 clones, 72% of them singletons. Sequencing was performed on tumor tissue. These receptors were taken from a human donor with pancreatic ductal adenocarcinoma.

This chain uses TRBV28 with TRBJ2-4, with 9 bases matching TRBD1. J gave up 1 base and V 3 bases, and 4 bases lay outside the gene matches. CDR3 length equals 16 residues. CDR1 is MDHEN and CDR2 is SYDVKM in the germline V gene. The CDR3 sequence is CASSFWDRDAKNIQYF. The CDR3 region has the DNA TGTGCCAGCAGTTTTTGGGACAGGGACGCCAAAAACATTCAGTACTTC.

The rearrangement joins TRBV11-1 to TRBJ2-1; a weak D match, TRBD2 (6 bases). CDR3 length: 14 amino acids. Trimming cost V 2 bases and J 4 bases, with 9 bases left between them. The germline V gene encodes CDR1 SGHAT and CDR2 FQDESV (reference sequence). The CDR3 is CASSLTGGYNEQFF. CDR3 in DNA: TGTGCCAGCAGCTTAACCGGGGGATACAATGAGCAGTTCTTC.

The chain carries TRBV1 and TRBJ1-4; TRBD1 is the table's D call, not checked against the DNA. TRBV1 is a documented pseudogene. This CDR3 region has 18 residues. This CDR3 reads CASSQDQNRPRAGEKLFF. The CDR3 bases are TGCGCCAGCAGCCAAGATCAAAACAGACCCCGGGCAGGGGAAAAACTGTTTTTT.

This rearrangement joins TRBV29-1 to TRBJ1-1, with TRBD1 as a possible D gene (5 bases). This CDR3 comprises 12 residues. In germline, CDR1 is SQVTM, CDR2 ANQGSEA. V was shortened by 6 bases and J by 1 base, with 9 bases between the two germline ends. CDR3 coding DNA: TGCAGCGTCGGGACTCCGAACACTGAAGCTTTCTTT. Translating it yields CSVGTPNTEAFF.

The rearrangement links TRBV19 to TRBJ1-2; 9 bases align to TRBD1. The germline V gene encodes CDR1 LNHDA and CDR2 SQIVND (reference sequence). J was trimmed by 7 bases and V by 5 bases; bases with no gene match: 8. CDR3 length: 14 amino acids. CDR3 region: CASSPLDRGFGYTF. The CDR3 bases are TGTGCCAGTAGTCCGTTGGACAGGGGATTTGGCTACACCTTC.

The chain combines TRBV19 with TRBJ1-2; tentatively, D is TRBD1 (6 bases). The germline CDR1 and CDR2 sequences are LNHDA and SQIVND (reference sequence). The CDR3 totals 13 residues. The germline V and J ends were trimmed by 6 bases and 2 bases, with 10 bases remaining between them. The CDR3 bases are TGTGCCAGTAGCATTCAGGGGAACTATGGCTACACCTTC. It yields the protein CASSIQGNYGYTF.

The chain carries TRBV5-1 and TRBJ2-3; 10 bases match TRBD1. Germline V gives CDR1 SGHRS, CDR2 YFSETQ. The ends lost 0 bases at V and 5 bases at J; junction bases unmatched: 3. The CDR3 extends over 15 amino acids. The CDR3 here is CASSLETGGLDTQYF. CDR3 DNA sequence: TGCGCCAGCAGCTTGGAGACAGGGGGCTTAGATACGCAGTATTTT. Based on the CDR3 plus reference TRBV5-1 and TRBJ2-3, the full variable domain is KAGVTQTPRYLIKTRGQQVTLSCSPISGHRSVSWYQQTPGQGLQFLFEYFSETQRNKGNFPGRFSGRQFSNSRSEMNVSTLELGDSALYLCASSLETGGLDTQYFGPGTRLTVL.

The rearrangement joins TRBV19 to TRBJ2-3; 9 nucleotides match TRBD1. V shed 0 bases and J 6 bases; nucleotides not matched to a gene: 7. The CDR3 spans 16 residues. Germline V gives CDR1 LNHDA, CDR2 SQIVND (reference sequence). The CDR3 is CASSIEFTGGWDTQYF. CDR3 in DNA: TGTGCCAGTAGTATAGAGTTCACAGGGGGCTGGGATACGCAGTATTTT.

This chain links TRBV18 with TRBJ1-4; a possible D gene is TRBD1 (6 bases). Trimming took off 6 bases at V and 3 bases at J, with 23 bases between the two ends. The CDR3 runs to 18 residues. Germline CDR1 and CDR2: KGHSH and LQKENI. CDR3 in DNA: TGTGCCAGCTCCCGATATTCGACAGGACCTGGATCTAATGAAAAACTGTTTTTT. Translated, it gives CASSRYSTGPGSNEKLFF.

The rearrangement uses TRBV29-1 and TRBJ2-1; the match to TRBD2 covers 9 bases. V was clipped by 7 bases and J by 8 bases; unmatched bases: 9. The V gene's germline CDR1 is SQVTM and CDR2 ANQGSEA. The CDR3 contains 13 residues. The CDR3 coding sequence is TGCAGCGCCCGGGGTAGCGGGAGAGATGAGCAGTTCTTC. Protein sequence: CSARGSGRDEQFF.

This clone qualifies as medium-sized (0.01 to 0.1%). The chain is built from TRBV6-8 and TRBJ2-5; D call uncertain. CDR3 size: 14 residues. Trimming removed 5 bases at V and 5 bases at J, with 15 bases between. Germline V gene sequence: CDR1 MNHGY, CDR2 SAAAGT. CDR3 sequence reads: CASSDLPGCETQYF. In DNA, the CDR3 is TGTGCCAGCAGTGACCTGCCTGGATGCGAGACCCAGTACTTC.

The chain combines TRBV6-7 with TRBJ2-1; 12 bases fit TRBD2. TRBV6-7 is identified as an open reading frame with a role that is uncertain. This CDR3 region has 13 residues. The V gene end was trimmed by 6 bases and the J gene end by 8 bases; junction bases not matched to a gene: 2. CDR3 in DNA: TGTGCCAGCAGGGCTAGCGGGAGGGATGAGCAGTTCTTC. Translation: CASRASGRDEQFF.

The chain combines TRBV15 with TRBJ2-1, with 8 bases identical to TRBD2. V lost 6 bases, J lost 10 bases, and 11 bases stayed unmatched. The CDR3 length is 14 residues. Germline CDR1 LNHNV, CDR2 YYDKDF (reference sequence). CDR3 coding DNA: TGTGCCACCAGACCGGAGGGACTAGTCGACGAGCAGTTCTTC. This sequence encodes CATRPEGLVDEQFF.

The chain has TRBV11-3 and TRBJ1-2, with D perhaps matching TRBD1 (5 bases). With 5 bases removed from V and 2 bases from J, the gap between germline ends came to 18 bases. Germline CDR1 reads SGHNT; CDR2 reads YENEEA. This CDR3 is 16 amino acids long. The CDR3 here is CASSAIRGVGNYGYTF. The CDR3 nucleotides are TGTGCCAGCAGCGCTATCCGGGGCGTTGGAAACTATGGCTACACCTTC.

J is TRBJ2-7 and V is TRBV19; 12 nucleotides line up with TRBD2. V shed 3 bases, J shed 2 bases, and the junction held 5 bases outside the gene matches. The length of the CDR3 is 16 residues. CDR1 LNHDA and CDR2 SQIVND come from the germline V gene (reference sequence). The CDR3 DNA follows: TGTGCCAGTAGTATGGACCGGACTAGCGGGACCTACGAGCAGTACTTC. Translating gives CASSMDRTSGTYEQYF.

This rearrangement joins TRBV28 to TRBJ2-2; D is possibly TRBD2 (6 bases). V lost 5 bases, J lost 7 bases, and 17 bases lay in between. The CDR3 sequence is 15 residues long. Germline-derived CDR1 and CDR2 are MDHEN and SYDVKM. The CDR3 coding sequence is TGTGCCAGCAGTATCCTAACGGGAGTGGGCGGGGAGCTGTTTTTT. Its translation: CASSILTGVGGELFF.

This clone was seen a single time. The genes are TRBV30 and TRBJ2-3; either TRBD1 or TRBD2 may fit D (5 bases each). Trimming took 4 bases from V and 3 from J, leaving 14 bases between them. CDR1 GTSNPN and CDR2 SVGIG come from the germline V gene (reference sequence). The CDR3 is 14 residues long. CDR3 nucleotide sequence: TGTGCCTGGATCCCCGGGGCGGTAACAGATACGCAGTATTTT. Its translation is CAWIPGAVTDTQYF.

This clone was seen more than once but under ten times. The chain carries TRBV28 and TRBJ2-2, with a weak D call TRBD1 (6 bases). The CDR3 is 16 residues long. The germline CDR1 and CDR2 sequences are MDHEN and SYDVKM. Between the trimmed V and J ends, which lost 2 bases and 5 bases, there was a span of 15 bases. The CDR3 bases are TGTGCCAGCAGTTTACGCCTTATACAGGGAACCGGGGAGCTGTTTTTT. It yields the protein CASSLRLIQGTGELFF.

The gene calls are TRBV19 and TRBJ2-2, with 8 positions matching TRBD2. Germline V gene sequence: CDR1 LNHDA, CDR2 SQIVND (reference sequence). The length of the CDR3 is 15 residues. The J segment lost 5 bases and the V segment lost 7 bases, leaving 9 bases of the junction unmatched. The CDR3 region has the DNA TGTGCCAGTACCCACCGGACTAGCTCTACCGGGGAGCTGTTTTTT. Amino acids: CASTHRTSSTGELFF. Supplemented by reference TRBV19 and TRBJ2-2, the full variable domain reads DGGITQSPKYLFRKEGQNVTLSCEQNLNHDAMYWYRQDPGQGLRLIYYSQIVNDFQKGDIAEGYSVSREKKESFPLTVTSAQKNPTAFYLCASTHRTSSTGELFFGEGSRLTVL.

CDR3 protein: CASSEWLELFF. DNA for the CDR3: TGTGCCAGCAGTGAATGGTTGGAGCTGTTTTTT. The chain couples TRBV6-7 to TRBJ2-2; unclear D gene. TRBV6-7 is treated as an ORF (open reading frame) with a function not yet certain. V lost 5 bases and J lost 10, with 8 bases in between. This CDR3 is 11 amino acids long.

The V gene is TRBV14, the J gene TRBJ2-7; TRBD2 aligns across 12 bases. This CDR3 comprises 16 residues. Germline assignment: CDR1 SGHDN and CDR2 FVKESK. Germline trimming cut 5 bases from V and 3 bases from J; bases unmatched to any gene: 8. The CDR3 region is CASSSLTSGRFYEQYF. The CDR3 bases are TGTGCCAGCAGCAGCCTAACTAGCGGGAGGTTCTACGAGCAGTACTTC. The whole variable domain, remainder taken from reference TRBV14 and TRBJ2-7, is EAGVTQFPSHSVIEKGQTVTLRCDPISGHDNLYWYRRVMGKEIKFLLHFVKESKQDESGMPNNRFLAERTGGTYSTLKVQPAELEDSGVYFCASSSLTSGRFYEQYFGPGTRLTVT.

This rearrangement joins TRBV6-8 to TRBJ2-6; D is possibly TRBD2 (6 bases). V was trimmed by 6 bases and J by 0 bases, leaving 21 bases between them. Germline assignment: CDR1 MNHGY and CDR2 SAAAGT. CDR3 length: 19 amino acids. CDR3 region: CASSRRVGTPYSGANVLTF. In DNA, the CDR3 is TGTGCCAGCAGCCGCAGAGTAGGGACTCCCTACTCTGGGGCCAACGTCCTGACTTTC.

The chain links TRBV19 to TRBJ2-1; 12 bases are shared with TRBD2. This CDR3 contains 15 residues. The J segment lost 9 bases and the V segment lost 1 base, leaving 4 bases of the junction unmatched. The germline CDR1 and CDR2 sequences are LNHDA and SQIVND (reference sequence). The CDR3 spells CASSIASGRAFEQFF. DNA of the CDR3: TGTGCCAGTAGTATAGCTAGCGGGAGGGCCTTTGAGCAGTTCTTC. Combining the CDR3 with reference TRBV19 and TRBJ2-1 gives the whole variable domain DGGITQSPKYLFRKEGQNVTLSCEQNLNHDAMYWYRQDPGQGLRLIYYSQIVNDFQKGDIAEGYSVSREKKESFPLTVTSAQKNPTAFYLCASSIASGRAFEQFFGPGTRLTVL.

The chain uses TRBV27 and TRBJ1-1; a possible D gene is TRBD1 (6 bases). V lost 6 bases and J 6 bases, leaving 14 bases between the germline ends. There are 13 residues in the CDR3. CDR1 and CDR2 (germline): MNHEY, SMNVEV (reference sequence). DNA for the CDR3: TGTGCCAGCAGCCTCTGGGGGGGCCCTGAAGCTTTCTTT. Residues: CASSLWGGPEAFF.

In nucleotides, the CDR3 is TGTGCCAGCAGCGTAGCCGGAATCACAGATACGCAGTATTTT. This translates into CASSVAGITDTQYF. The J gene is TRBJ2-3, the V gene TRBV9; D call uncertain. The V gene lost 0 bases and the J gene lost 2 bases, with 7 bases spanning the gap. This CDR3 region has 14 residues. The germline gives CDR1 SGDLS, CDR2 YYNGEE.

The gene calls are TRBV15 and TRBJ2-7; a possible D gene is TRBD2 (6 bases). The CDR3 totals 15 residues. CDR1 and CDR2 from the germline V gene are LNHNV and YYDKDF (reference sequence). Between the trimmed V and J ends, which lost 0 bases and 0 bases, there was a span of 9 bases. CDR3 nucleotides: TGTGCCACCAGCAGAGAGGGAGGCCACTCCTACGAGCAGTACTTC. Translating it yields CATSREGGHSYEQYF.

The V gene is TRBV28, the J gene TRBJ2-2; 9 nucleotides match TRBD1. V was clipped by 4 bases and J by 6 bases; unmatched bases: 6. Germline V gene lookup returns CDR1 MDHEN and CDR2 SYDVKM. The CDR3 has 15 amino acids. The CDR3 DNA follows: TGTGCCAGCAGTTCTCCCGGGACAGGGTCCGGGGAGCTGTTTTTT. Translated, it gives CASSSPGTGSGELFF.